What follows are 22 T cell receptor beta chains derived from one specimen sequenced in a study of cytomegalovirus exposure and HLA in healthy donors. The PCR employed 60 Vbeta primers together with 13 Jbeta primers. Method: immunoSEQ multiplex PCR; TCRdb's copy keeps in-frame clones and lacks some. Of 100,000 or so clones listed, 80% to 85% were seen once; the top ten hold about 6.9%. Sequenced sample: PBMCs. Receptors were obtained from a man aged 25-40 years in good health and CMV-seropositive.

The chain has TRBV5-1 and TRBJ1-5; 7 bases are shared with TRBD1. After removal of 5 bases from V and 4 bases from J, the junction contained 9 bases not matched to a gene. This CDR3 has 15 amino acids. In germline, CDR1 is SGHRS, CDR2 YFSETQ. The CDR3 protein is CASREGTVPNQPQHF. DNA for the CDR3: TGCGCCAGCAGGGAGGGGACAGTTCCAAATCAGCCCCAGCATTTT.

CDR3 sequence reads: CASSLAGLSSYNEQFF. DNA of the CDR3: TGTGCCAGCAGCTTAGCGGGGCTTAGCTCCTACAATGAGCAGTTCTTC. The chain has TRBV7-2 and TRBJ2-1, with D perhaps matching TRBD1 (5 bases). Trimming removed 0 bases from V and 0 bases from J, with 9 bases in between. Germline V gives CDR1 SGHTA, CDR2 FQGNSA. The CDR3 runs to 16 residues. Complete variable domain (other parts from reference TRBV7-2 and TRBJ2-1): GAGVSQSPSNKVTEKGKDVELRCDPISGHTALYWYRQSLGQGLEFLIYFQGNSAPDKSGLPSDRFSAERTGGSVSTLTIQRTQQEDSAVYLCASSLAGLSSYNEQFFGPGTRLTVL.

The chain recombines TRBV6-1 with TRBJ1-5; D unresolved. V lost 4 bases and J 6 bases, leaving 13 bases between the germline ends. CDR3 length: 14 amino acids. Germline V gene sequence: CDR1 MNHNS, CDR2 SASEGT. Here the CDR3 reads CASSGGGGFQPQHF. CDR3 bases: TGTGCCAGCAGTGGAGGAGGAGGGTTTCAGCCCCAGCATTTT.

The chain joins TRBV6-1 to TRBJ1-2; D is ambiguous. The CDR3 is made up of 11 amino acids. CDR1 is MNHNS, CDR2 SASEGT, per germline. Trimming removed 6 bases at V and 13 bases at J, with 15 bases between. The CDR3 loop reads CASRRDGSGTF. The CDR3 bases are TGTGCCAGCAGACGCGACGGTTCAGGCACCTTC.

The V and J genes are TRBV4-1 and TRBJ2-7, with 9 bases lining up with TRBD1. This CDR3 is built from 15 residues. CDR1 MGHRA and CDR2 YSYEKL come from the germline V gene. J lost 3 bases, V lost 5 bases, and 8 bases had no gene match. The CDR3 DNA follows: TGCGCCAGCAGCATTTCCGGGACAGGGAACTACGAGCAGTACTTC. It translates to CASSISGTGNYEQYF.

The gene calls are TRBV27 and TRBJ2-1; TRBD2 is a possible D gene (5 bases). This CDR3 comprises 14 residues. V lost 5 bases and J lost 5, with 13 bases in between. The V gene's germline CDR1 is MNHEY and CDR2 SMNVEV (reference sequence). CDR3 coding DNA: TGTGCCAGCAGTGCCAGACCGGGAAACAATGAGCAGTTCTTC. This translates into CASSARPGNNEQFF.

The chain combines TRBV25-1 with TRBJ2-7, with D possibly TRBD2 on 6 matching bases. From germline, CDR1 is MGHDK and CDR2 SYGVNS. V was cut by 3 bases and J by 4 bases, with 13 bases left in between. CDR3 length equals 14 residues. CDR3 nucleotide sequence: TGTGCCAGCAGTGAGGGAGGAGGTAGATACGAGCAGTACTTC. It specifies CASSEGGGRYEQYF.

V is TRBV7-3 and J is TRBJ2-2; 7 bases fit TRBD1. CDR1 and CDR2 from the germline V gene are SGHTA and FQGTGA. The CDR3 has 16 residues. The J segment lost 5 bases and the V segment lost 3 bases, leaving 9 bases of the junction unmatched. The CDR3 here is CASSFYEGTATGELFF. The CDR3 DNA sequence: TGTGCCAGCAGCTTCTATGAGGGGACAGCAACCGGGGAGCTGTTTTTT.

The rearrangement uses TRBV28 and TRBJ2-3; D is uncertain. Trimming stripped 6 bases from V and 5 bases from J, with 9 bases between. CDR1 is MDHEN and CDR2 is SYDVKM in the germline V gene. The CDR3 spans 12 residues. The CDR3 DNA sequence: TGTGCCAGCAGCACTTTCCTAGATACGCAGTATTTT. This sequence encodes CASSTFLDTQYF.

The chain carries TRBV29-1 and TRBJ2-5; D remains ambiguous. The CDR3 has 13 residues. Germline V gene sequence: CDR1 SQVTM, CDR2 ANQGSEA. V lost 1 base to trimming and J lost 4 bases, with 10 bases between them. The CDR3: CSVEGAGRETQYF. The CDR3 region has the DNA TGCAGCGTTGAAGGGGCAGGTCGAGAGACCCAGTACTTC.

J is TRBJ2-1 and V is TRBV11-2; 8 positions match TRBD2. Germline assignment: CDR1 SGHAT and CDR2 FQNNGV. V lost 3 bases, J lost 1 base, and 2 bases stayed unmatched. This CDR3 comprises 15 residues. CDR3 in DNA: TGTGCCAGCAGCTTGCAGCGGGGGTCCTACAATGAGCAGTTCTTC. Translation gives CASSLQRGSYNEQFF.

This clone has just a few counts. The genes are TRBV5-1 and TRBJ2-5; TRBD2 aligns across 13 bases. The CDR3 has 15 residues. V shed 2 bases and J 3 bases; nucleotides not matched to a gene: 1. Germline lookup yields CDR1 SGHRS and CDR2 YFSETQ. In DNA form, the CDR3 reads TGCGCCAGCAGCTTCGGGACTAGCGGGGAAGAGACCCAGTACTTC. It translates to CASSFGTSGEETQYF.

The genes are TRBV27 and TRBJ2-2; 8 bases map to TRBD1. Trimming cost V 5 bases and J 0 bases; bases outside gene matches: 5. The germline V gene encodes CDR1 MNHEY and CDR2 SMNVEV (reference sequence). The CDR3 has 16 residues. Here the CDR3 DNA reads TGTGCCAGCAGTCAGGGGACAGGATCGAACACCGGGGAGCTGTTTTTT. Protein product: CASSQGTGSNTGELFF.

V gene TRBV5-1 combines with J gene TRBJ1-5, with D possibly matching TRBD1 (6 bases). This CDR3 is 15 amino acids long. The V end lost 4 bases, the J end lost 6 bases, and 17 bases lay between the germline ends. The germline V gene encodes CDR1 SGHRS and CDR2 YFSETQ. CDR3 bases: TGCGCCAGCAGCGAGGGGGTTCTGGCCAGTCAGCCCCAGCATTTT. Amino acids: CASSEGVLASQPQHF. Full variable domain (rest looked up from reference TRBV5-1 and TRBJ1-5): KAGVTQTPRYLIKTRGQQVTLSCSPISGHRSVSWYQQTPGQGLQFLFEYFSETQRNKGNFPGRFSGRQFSNSRSEMNVSTLELGDSALYLCASSEGVLASQPQHFGDGTRLSIL.

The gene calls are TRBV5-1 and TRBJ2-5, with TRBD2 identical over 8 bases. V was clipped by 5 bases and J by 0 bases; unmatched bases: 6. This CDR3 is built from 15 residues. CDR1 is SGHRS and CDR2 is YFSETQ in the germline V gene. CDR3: CASRHSGVNQETQYF. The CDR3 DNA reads TGCGCCAGCAGACATAGCGGGGTAAACCAAGAGACCCAGTACTTC.

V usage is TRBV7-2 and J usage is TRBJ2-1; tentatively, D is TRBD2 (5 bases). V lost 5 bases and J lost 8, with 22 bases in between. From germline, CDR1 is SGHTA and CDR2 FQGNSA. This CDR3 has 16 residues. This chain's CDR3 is CASSAFALGSYDEQFF. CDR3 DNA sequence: TGTGCCAGCAGCGCTTTTGCACTAGGAAGTTACGATGAGCAGTTCTTC.

The CDR3 DNA sequence: TGTGCCAGCAGTTTTCGAGCGGGGGGGCCGACAGATACGCAGTATTTT. Translated, it gives CASSFRAGGPTDTQYF. V and J are TRBV7-9 and TRBJ2-3, with 10 nucleotides matching TRBD2. This CDR3 contains 16 residues. The ends lost 6 bases at V and 3 bases at J; junction bases unmatched: 9. Germline assignment: CDR1 SEHNR and CDR2 FQNEAQ (reference sequence).

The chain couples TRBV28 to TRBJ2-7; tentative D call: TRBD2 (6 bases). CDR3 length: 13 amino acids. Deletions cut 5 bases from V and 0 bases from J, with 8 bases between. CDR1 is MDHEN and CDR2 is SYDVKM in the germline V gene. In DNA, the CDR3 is TGTGCCAGCAGTCGGGACTTCTCCTACGAGCAGTACTTC. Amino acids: CASSRDFSYEQYF.

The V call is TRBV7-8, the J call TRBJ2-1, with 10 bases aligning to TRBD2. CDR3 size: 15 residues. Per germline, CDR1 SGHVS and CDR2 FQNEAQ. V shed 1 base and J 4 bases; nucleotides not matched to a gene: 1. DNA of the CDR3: TGTGCCAGCAGCTTAGGACTAGCGGGTTACAATGAGCAGTTCTTC. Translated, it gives CASSLGLAGYNEQFF.

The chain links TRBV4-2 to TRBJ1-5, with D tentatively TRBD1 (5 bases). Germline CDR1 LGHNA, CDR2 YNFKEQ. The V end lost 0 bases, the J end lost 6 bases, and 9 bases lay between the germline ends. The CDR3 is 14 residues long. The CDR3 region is CASSQEGGSQPQHF. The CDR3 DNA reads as TGTGCCAGCAGCCAAGAGGGGGGGAGTCAGCCCCAGCATTTT.

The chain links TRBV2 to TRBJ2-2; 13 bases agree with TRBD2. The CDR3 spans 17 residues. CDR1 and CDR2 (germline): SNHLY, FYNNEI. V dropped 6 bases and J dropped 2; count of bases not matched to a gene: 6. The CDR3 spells CASSYGLAGANTGELFF. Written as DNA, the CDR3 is TGTGCCAGCAGCTACGGACTAGCGGGGGCCAACACCGGGGAGCTGTTTTTT.

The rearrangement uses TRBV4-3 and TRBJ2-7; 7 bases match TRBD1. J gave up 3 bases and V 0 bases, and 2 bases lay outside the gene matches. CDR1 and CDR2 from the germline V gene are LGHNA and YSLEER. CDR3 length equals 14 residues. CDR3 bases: TGCGCCAGCAGCCAAGATACAGGGGACTACGAGCAGTACTTC. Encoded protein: CASSQDTGDYEQYF.